This T cell receptor beta chain was sequenced during a study of shared clonotypes between healthy human individuals. General study points: Naive subsets generally exceeded memory subsets in estimated richness.

Naivety among CD8 cells was defined by CD45RO negativity and positive CCR7 selection, thereby excluding terminally differentiated effector memory CD45RA+ cells. As regards this clone: Its target is unknown.

An even split of each subset's genomic DNA across several immunoSEQ plates was performed. The protocol was immunoSEQ multiplex PCR, while the TCRdb copy is restricted to in-frame clones and leaves out a portion. The sample lists about 870,000 clones; 90% to 95% were seen once. The material sequenced was naive CD8+ T cells sorted from blood. This clonotype was obtained from a man aged 25 to 40 in good health.

CDR3 region: CASSQRTGTDTQYF. CDR3 coding DNA: TGTGCCAGCAGTCAAAGGACAGGGACAGATACGCAGTATTTT. The chain has TRBV27 and TRBJ2-3, with 8 bases identical to TRBD1. This CDR3 is 14 amino acids long. Germline CDR1 MNHEY, CDR2 SMNVEV (reference sequence). The trim removed 5 bases at V and 3 bases at J, leaving 4 bases unmatched.